In its sample, the clone carrying this T cell receptor (beta chain) was seen many times. Its matching antigen is unknown. This sample was taken from a study of Graves' ophthalmopathy and Graves' hyperthyroidism. Researchers took RNA transcripts and amplified TCR beta CDR3 regions from them. Second-round multiplex PCR came after first-round RT-PCR with HTBI primers. MiXCR, applied by TCRdb to the multiplex PCR reads, yields one record per CDR3 protein. The table lists roughly 380,000 distinct CDR3 sequences, approximately 15% of them singletons, with about 7% in the top ten. The study recruited hyperthyroidism patients aged 18 to 65 who were newly diagnosed, under 2 months' duration. Enrollment excluded any patients with other autoimmune diseases, uncontrolled infections, pregnancy or lactation. This CDR3 is built from 14 residues. Trimming cost V 0 bases and J 3 bases, with 9 bases left between them. Germline V lookup: CDR1 MNHEY, CDR2 SVGAGI.

Overall study findings and caveats: In blood, most expanded thyroid clonotypes above 0.001 frequency were also detected.

The TCR sequence derives from a woman aged 18-29 years with stable Graves' hyperthyroidism. The sequenced sample consisted of peripheral blood. The rearrangement links TRBV6-5 to TRBJ2-7, with D maybe TRBD1 (5 bases). The CDR3 DNA sequence: TGTGCCAGCAGTTACTCCAGGGTGGGCTACGAGCAGTACTTC. This codes for CASSYSRVGYEQYF.